This TCR beta chain was obtained from a study of T-cell reconstitution after alpha-beta-depleted transplantation in children. The germline V gene has CDR1 LGHNA and CDR2 YSLEER. There are 19 residues in the CDR3. In regard to this clonotype: One end of the junction does not line up with germline, which may come from a read error.

Preparing the TCRbeta library involved the use of unique molecular identifiers. TCRdb passed the PCR reads through MiXCR, listing each CDR3 protein once. This table has 450,000 to 500,000 distinct CDR3 sequences, around an eighth appearing once. The sample in question was PBMCs from the stem cell graft donor, obtained from the stem cell graft. This TCR came from a human donor who donated a stem cell graft to a child with combined immunodeficiency. The genes are TRBV4-3 and TRBJ1-1; a weak D match, TRBD1 (6 bases). CDR3 DNA sequence: TGCGCCAGCAGCCAAGATTTAATCCCCGTGGGGTACGGGGACACTGAAGTTTTCTTT. This codes for CASSQDLIPVGYGDTEVFF.